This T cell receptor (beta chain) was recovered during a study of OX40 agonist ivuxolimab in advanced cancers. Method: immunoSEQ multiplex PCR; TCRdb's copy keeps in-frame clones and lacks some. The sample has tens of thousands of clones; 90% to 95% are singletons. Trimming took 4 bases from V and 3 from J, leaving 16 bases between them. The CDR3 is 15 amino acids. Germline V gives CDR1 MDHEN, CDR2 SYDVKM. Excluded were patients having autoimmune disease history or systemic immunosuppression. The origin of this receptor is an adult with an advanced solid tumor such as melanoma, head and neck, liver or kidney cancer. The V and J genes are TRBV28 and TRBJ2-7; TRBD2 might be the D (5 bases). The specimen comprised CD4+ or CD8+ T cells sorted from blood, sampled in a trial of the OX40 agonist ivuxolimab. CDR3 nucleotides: TGTGCCAGCAGTTCCCCGATACGGAGCGGCTACGAGCAGTACTTC. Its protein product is CASSSPIRSGYEQYF.